Here is one TCR beta chain with its context. The CDR3 is 16 residues long. Germline values: CDR1 MNHNS, CDR2 SASEGT. The V end lost 0 bases, the J end lost 6 bases, and 17 bases lay between the germline ends. These data are taken from a study of control samples from healthy donors and cancer patients. Data came from immunoSEQ multiplex PCR; TCRdb stores just in-frame clones and leaves some out. The profile shows 160,000 or so clones, approximately 94% of them singletons. This rearrangement joins TRBV6-1 to TRBJ1-2, with D tentatively TRBD1 (5 bases). The sequence came from a middle-aged woman in good health. Sequencing input: blood. In DNA, the CDR3 is TGTGCCAGCAGTGAAGCTTATCGCCGGGGGACTGATGGCTACACCTTC. Translated: CASSEAYRRGTDGYTF.